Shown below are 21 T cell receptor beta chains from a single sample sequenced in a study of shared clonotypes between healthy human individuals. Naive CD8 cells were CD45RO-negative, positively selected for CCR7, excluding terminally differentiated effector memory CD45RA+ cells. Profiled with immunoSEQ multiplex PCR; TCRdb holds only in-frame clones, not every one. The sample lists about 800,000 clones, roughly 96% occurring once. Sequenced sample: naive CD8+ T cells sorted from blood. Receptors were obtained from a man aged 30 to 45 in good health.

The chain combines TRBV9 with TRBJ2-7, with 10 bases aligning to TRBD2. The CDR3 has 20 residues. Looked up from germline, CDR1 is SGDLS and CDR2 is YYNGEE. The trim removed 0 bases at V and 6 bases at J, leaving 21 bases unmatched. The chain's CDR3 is CASSVVDRPPTGAGGFEQYF. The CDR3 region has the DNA TGTGCCAGCAGCGTAGTAGACAGACCACCAACCGGAGCGGGAGGGTTCGAGCAGTACTTC.

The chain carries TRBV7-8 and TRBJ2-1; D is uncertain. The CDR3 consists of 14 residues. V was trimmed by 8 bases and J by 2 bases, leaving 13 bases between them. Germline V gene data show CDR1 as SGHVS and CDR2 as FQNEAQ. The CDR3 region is CASGELSTYNEQFF. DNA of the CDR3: TGTGCCAGCGGAGAATTATCGACCTACAATGAGCAGTTCTTC. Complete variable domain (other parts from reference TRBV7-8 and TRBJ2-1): GAGVSQSPRYKVAKRGQDVALRCDPISGHVSLFWYQQALGQGPEFLTYFQNEAQLDKSGLPSDRFFAERPEGSVSTLKIQRTQQEDSAVYLCASGELSTYNEQFFGPGTRLTVL.

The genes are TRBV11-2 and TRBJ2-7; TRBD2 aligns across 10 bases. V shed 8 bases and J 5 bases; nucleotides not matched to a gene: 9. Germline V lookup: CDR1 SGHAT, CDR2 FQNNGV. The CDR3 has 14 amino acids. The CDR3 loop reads CASGGSGRQHEQYF. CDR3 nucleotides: TGTGCCAGCGGGGGTAGCGGGAGGCAACACGAGCAGTACTTC.

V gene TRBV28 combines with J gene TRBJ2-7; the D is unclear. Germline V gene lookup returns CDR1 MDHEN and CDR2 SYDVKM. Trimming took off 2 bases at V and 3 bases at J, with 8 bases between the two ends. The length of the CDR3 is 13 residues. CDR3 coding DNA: TGTGCCAGCAGTTTAGACGACCTCTACGAGCAGTACTTC. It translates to CASSLDDLYEQYF.

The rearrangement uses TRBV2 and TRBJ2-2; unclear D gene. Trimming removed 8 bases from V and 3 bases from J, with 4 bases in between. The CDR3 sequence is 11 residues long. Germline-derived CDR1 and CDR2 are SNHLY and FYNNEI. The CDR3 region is CASVDTGELFF. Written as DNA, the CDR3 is TGTGCCAGCGTAGACACCGGGGAGCTGTTTTTT.

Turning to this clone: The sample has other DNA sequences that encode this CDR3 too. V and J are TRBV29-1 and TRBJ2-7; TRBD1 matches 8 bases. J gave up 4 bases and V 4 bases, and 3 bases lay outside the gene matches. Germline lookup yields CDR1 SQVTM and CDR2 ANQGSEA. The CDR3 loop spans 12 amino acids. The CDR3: CSVGQGAYEQYF. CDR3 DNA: TGCAGCGTTGGCCAGGGGGCGTACGAGCAGTACTTC.

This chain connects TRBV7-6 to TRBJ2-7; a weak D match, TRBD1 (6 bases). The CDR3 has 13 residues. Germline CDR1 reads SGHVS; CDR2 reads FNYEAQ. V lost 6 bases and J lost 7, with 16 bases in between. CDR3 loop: CASSLDGTREQYF. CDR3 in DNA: TGTGCCAGCAGTCTAGATGGGACACGTGAGCAGTACTTC.

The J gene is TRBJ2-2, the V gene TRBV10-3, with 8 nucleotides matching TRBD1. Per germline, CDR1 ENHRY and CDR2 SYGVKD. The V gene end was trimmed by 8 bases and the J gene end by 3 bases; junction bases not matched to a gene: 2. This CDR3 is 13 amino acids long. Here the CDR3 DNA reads TGTGCCATCGCGACAGGGGACACCGGGGAGCTGTTTTTT. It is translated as CAIATGDTGELFF.

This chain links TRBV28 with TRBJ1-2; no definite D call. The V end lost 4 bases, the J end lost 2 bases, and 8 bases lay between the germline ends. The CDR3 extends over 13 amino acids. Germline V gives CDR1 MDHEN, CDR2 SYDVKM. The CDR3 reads CASSWTLNYGYTF. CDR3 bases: TGTGCCAGCAGTTGGACCCTCAACTATGGCTACACCTTC.

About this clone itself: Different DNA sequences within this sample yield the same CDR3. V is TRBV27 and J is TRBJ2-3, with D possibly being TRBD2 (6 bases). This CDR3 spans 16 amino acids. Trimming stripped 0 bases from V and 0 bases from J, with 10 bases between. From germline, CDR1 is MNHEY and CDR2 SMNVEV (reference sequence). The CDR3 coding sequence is TGTGCCAGCAGTTTATCTAGCGGAACTAGCACAGATACGCAGTATTTT. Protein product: CASSLSSGTSTDTQYF.

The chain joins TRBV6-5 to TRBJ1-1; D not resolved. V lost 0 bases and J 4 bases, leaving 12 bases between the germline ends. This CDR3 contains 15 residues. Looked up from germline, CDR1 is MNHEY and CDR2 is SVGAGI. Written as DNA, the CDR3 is TGTGCCAGCAGTTACTCGTGGCGCCTGGCCACTGAAGCTTTCTTT. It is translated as CASSYSWRLATEAFF.

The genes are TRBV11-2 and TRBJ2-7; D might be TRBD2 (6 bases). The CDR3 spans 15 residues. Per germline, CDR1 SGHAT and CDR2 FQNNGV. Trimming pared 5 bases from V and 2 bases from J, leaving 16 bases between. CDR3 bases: TGTGCCAGCAGCCCACCGCGGGGACCTACCTACGAGCAGTACTTC. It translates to CASSPPRGPTYEQYF.

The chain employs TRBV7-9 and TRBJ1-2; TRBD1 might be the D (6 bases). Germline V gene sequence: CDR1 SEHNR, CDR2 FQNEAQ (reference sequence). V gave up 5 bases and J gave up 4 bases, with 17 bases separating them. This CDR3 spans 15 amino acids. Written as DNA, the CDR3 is TGTGCCAGCAGCCCCCCATATACAGGGACCTATGGCTACACCTTC. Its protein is CASSPPYTGTYGYTF.

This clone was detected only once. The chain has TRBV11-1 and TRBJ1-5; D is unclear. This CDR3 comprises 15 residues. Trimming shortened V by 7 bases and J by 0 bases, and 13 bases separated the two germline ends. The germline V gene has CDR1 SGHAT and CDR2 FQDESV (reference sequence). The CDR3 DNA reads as TGTGCCAGCATTCTCATCGAGGTTAGCAATCAGCCCCAGCATTTT. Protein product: CASILIEVSNQPQHF.

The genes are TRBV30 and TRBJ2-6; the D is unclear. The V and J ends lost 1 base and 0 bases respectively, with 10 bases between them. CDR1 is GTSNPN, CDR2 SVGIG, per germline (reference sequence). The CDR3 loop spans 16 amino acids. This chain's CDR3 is CAWSGDIPSGANVLTF. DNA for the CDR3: TGTGCCTGGAGTGGCGACATACCCTCTGGGGCCAACGTCCTGACTTTC.

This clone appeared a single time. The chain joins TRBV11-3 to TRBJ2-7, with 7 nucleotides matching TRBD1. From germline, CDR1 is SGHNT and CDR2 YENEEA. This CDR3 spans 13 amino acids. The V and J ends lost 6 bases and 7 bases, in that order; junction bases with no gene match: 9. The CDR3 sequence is CASSHRQGGEQYF. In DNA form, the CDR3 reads TGTGCCAGCAGTCATCGACAGGGTGGGGAGCAGTACTTC.

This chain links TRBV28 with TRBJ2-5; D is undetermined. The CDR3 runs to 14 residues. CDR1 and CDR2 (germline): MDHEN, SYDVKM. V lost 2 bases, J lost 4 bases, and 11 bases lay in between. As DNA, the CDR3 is TGTGCCAGCAGTTTAACTCAGTTCGGAGAGACCCAGTACTTC. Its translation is CASSLTQFGETQYF.

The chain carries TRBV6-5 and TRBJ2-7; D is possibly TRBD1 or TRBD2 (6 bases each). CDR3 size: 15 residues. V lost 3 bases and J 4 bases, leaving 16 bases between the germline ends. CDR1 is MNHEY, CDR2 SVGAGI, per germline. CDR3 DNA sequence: TGTGCCAGCAGTTATGGGGCCCCGGGGGCGTACGAGCAGTACTTC. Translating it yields CASSYGAPGAYEQYF.

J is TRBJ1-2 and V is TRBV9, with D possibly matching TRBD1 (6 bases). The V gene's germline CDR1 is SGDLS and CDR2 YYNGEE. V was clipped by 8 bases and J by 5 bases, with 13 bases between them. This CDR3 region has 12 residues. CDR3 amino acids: CASGGRGYGYTF. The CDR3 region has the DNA TGTGCCAGTGGCGGCAGGGGTTATGGCTACACCTTC.

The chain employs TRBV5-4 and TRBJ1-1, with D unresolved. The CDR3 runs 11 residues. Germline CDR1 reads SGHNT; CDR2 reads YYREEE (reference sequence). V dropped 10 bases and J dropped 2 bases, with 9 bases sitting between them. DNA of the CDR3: TGTGCCTACGTACTTAACACTGAAGCTTTCTTT. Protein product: CAYVLNTEAFF.

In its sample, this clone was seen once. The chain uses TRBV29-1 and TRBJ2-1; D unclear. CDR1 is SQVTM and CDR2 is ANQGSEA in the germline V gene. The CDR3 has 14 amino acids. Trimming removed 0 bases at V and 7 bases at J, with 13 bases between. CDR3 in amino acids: CSVEDADSRNEQFF. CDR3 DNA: TGCAGCGTTGAAGACGCCGACTCCAGGAATGAGCAGTTCTTC.